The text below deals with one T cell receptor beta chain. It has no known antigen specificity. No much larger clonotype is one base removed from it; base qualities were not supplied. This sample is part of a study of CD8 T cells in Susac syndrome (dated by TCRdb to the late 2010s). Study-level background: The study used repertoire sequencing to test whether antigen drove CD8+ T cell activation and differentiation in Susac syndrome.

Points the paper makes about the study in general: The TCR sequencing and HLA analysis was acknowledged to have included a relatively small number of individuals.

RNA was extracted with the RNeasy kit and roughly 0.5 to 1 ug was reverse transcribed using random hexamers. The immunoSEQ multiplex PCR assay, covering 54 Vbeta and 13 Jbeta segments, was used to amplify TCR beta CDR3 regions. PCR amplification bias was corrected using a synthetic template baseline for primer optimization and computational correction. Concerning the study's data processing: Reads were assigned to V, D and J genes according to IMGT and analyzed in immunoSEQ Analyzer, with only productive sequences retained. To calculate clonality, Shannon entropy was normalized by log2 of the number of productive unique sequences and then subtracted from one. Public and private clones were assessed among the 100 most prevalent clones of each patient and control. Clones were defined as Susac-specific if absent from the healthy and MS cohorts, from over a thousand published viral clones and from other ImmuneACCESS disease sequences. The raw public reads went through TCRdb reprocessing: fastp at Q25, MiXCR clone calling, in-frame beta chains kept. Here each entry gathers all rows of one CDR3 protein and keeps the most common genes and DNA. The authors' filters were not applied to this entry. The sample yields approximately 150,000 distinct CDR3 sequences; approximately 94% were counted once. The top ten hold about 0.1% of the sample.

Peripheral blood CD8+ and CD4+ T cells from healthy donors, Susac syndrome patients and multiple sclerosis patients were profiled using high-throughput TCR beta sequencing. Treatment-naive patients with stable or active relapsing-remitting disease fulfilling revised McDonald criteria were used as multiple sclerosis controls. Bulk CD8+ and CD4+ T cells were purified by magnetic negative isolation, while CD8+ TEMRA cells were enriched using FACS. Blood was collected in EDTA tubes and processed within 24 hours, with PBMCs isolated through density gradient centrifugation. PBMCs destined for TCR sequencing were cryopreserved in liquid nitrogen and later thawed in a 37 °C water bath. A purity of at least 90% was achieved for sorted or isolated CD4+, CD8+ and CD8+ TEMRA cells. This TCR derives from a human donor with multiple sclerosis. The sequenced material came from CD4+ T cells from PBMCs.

CDR3 sequence: CAISESTGATYEQYF. The DNA sequence is given as TGTGCCATCAGTGAGTCGACGGGGGCAACCTACGAGCAGTACTTC. The chain was built from TRBV10-3 and TRBJ2-7, with the D call tentatively TRBD1 or TRBD2, each fitting 6 bases. The germline ends are 11 bases apart after V is trimmed by 0 bases and J by 2 bases. From the germline V gene, CDR1 is ENHRY and CDR2 is SYGVKD. From its cysteine to its phenylalanine, the CDR3 spans 15 amino acids. Only CDR3 DNA remains: 45 bases, in frame from the first base.